This T cell receptor beta chain was recovered during a study of T cell repertoires in cytomegalovirus infection. Turning to the study itself: Carrying CMV and the relevant HLA type showed in public TCR beta signatures.

Germline V gene lookup returns CDR1 MNHEY and CDR2 SVGEGT. The CDR3 contains 13 residues. Trimming took 2 bases from V and 4 from J, leaving 6 bases between them. There are many counts of this clonotype. Its antigen remains unidentified. TCRdb passed the reads through MiXCR, listing each CDR3 protein once. This table has about 120,000 distinct CDR3 sequences, 30% appearing once. Broader study findings: There were HLA-C-restricted CMV-specific TCR beta clonotypes dominating the ex vivo response.

This material consisted of CD8+ T cells from cultured PBMCs, taken from culture after CMV antigen stimulation. The receptor was derived from a human donor in good health (CMV status not recorded). Some clones in this sample may be carry-over from other donors' samples. The chain uses TRBV6-2 or TRBV6-3 and TRBJ2-1, with D hard to call. CDR3 DNA sequence: TGTGCCAGCAGTTACAAGGAATACAATGAGCAGTTCTTC. Its translation is CASSYKEYNEQFF.